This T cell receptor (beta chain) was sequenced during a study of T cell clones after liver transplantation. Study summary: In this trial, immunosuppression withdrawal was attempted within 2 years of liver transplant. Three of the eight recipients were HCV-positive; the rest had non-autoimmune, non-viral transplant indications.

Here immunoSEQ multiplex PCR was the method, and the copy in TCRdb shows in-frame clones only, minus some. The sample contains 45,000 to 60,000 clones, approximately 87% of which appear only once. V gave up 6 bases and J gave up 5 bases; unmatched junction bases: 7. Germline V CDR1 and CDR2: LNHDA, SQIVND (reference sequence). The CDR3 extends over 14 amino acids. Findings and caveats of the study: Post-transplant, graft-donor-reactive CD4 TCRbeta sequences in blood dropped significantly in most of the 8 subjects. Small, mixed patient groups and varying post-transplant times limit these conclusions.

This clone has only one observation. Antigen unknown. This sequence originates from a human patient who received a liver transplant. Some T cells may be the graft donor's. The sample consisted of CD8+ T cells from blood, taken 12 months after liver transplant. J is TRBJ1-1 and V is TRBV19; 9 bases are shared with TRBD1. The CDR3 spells CASRGGQGLTEAFF. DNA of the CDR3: TGTGCCAGTAGGGGGGGACAGGGTCTAACTGAAGCTTTCTTT.